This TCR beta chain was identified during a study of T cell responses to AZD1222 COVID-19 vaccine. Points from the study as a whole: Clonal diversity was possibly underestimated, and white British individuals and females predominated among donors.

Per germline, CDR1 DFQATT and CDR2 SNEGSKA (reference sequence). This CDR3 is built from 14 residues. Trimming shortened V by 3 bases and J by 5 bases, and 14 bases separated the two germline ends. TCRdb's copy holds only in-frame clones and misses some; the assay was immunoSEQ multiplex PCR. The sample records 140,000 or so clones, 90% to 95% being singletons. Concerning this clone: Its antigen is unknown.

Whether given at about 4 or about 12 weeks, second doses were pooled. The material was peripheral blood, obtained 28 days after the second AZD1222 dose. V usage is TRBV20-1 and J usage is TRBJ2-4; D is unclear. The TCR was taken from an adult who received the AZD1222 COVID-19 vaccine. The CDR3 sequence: CSASGQFGQNIQYF. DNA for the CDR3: TGCAGTGCTAGTGGGCAGTTTGGCCAAAACATTCAGTACTTC.